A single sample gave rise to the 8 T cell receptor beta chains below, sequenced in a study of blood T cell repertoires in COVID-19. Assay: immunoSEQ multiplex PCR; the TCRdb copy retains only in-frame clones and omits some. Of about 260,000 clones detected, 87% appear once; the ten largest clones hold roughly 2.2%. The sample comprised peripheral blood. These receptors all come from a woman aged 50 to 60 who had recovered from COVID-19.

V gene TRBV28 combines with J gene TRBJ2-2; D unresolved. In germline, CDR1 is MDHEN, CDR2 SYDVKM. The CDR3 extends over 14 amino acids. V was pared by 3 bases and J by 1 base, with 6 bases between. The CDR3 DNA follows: TGTGCCAGCAGTTTTGGGCGGAACACCGGGGAGCTGTTTTTT. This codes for CASSFGRNTGELFF.

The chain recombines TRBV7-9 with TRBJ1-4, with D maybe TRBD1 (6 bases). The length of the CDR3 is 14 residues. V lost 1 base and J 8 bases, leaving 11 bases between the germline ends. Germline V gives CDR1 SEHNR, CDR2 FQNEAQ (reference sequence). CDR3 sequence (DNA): TGTGCCAGCAGCTTAGACAGGGCTTCGGAAAAACTGTTTTTT. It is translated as CASSLDRASEKLFF.

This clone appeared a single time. The CDR3 loop reads CASSATRTVSGRPQHF. DNA of the CDR3: TGTGCCAGTAGTGCCACCAGGACCGTGTCGGGGAGGCCCCAGCATTTT. The chain uses TRBV19 and TRBJ1-5; no clear D. This CDR3 region has 16 residues. V was pared by 5 bases and J by 9 bases, with 23 bases between. Germline V gene lookup returns CDR1 LNHDA and CDR2 SQIVND (reference sequence).

The CDR3 sequence: CASSESRPGGYGYTF. The CDR3, as DNA: TGTGCCAGCAGTGAATCCCGCCCCGGCGGCTATGGCTACACCTTC. The chain employs TRBV25-1 and TRBJ1-2; no clear D. CDR3 length equals 15 residues. Germline V CDR1 and CDR2: MGHDK, SYGVNS. Trimming took 1 base from V and 4 from J, leaving 13 bases between them.

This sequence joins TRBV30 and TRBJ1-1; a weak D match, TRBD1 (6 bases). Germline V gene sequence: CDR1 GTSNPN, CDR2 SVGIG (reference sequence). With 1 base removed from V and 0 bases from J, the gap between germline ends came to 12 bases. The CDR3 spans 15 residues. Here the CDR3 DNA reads TGTGCCTGGAGTGGGGGACAACCCATGAACACTGAAGCTTTCTTT. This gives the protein CAWSGGQPMNTEAFF.

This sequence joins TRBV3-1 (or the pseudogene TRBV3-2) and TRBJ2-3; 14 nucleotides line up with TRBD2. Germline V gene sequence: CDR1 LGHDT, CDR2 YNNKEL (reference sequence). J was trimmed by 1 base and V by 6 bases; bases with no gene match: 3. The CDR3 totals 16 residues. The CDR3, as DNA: TGTGCCAGCAGTCGGACTAGCGGGGGGCGCACAGATACGCAGTATTTT. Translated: CASSRTSGGRTDTQYF.

CDR3 residues: CASSQDFRRGGLINEQFF. CDR3 DNA: TGTGCCAGCAGCCAAGACTTTAGGCGGGGGGGCCTTATCAATGAGCAGTTCTTC. The chain carries TRBV4-2 and TRBJ2-1; 9 positions match TRBD2. This CDR3 has 18 amino acids. Germline trimming cut 0 bases from V and 6 bases from J; bases unmatched to any gene: 12. Germline V gene lookup returns CDR1 LGHNA and CDR2 YNFKEQ.

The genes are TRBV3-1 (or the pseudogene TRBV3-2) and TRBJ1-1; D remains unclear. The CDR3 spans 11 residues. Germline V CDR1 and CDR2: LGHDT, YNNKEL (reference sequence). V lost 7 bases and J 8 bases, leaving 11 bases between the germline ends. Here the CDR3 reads CASIRGPEAFF. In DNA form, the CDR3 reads TGTGCCAGCATCCGGGGTCCCGAAGCTTTCTTT.